Listed below are T cell receptor beta chains from one sample, sequenced in a study of blood T cells in healthy people across ages. One entry per CDR3 protein results from TCRdb running MiXCR on the 5' RACE reads. Of nearly 800,000 distinct CDR3 sequences detected, roughly 56% appear once; the ten largest clones hold roughly 24%. Material for sequencing was blood. The receptors stem from a man in his forties or fifties in good health. Both conserved end residues are part of each CDR3. Each record gives: J gene, clone size, V gene, D gene, CDR3 protein, CDR3 DNA. D genes are given only for firm matches. Some rows mark clone size as missing; the rest say once, few, many or name a class of expanded clone.

TRBJ2-7 few TRBV24-1 - CATSERQQSYNEQYF TGTGCCACCAGTGAGCGGCAGCAATCCTACAATGAGCAGTACTTC
TRBJ1-2 - TRBV9 - CASRYGAGYGYTF TGTGCCAGCAGGTACGGGGCGGGCTATGGCTACACCTTC
TRBJ2-3 - TRBV4-3 TRBD2 CASSQDIFWGASGATDTQYF TGCGCCAGCAGCCAAGATATCTTTTGGGGTGCTAGCGGGGCCACAGATACGCAGTATTTT
TRBJ2-1 - TRBV4-2 - CASSQEMGGGPYNEQFF TGTGCCAGCAGCCAAGAAATGGGGGGGGGCCCCTACAATGAGCAGTTCTTC
TRBJ2-5 - TRBV6-2/TRBV6-3 TRBD2 CASSYIRLAGEVHKETQYF TGTGCCAGCAGCTACATTCGACTAGCGGGAGAAGTCCACAAAGAGACCCAGTACTTC
TRBJ2-1 - TRBV4-1 - CASSQVLVYNEQFF TGCGCCAGCAGCCAAGTACTTGTTTACAATGAGCAGTTCTTC
TRBJ1-2 few TRBV3-1 - CASSQLMGSDGYTF TGTGCCAGCAGCCAACTTATGGGTAGCGATGGCTACACCTTC
TRBJ1-4 - TRBV3-1 - CASSQGGNNEKLFF TGTGCCAGCAGCCAAGGTGGCAATAATGAAAAACTGTTTTTT
TRBJ2-7 - TRBV7-3 TRBD2 CASSPTGLAGGYF TGTGCCAGCAGCCCTACTGGGCTAGCGGGGGGGTACTTC
TRBJ2-1 once TRBV6-2/TRBV6-3 TRBD1 CASSTTDRGKQFF TGTGCCAGCAGTACTACGGACAGGGGAAAGCAGTTCTTC
TRBJ1-6 few TRBV14 - CASSQDGDSPLHF TGTGCCAGCAGCCAAGACGGGGATTCACCCCTCCACTTT
TRBJ2-1 - TRBV21-1 - CASAKRGVAGGYYNEQFF TGTGCCAGCGCCAAGCGGGGGGTAGCGGGGGGTTACTACAATGAGCAGTTCTTC
TRBJ2-7 - TRBV4-2 TRBD2 CASSLGRTSGRTYEQYF TGTGCCAGCAGCCTAGGGAGGACTAGCGGGAGGACCTACGAGCAGTACTTC
TRBJ2-7 few TRBV4-2 TRBD2 CASSQESGGSSYEQYF TGTGCCAGCAGCCAAGAAAGCGGGGGGAGCTCCTACGAGCAGTACTTC
TRBJ1-5 few TRBV6-1 TRBD1 CASIGTGGSGQPQHF TGTGCCAGCATAGGGACAGGGGGATCTGGTCAGCCCCAGCATTTT
TRBJ2-7 once TRBV11-2 TRBD2 CASSSGPSGSHEQYF TGTGCCAGCAGCTCAGGACCTAGCGGATCCCACGAGCAGTACTTC
TRBJ1-2 few TRBV20-1 - CSASRQGSGNYGYTF TGCAGTGCTAGCCGGCAGGGCTCGGGAAACTATGGCTACACCTTC
TRBJ2-5 - TRBV20-1 TRBD2 CSALLAGKETQYF TGCAGTGCTTTACTAGCGGGGAAAGAGACCCAGTACTTC
TRBJ1-6 - TRBV20-1 TRBD1 CSARAPGDRYSPLHF TGCAGTGCTAGAGCCCCGGGGGACAGATATTCACCCCTCCACTTT
TRBJ2-1 few TRBV7-3 TRBD1 CASSLGRQGTINEQFF TGTGCCAGCAGCTTAGGACGACAGGGTACAATCAATGAGCAGTTCTTC
TRBJ2-7 - TRBV27 - CASARRGSSYEQYF TGTGCCAGCGCCCGAAGGGGGTCGTCCTACGAGCAGTACTTC
TRBJ2-5 many TRBV20-1 TRBD1 CSAKTGQGLETQYF TGCAGTGCAAAGACGGGACAGGGGTTGGAGACCCAGTACTTC
TRBJ2-7 - TRBV19 - CASSILVSEGSSYEQYF TGTGCCAGTAGTATCTTAGTTTCGGAAGGGAGCTCCTACGAGCAGTACTTC
TRBJ2-1 - TRBV2 TRBD2 CASSELTSGSNEQFF TGTGCCAGCAGTGAATTAACTAGCGGGAGCAATGAGCAGTTCTTC
TRBJ2-5 - TRBV30 TRBD1 CAWSPRDSRQETQYF TGTGCCTGGAGCCCCCGGGACAGCCGACAAGAGACCCAGTACTTC
TRBJ2-7 - TRBV7-8 - CASTQRSGVEQYF TGTGCCAGCACCCAACGGTCGGGAGTCGAGCAGTACTTC
TRBJ2-7 - TRBV5-5 - CASNKGMDRITYEQYF TGTGCCAGCAACAAGGGGATGGACAGAATAACCTACGAGCAGTACTTC
TRBJ2-5 few TRBV7-2 - CASSLLGGWVSETQYF TGTGCCAGCAGCTTATTGGGGGGCTGGGTGTCGGAGACCCAGTACTTC
TRBJ2-6 - TRBV29-1 TRBD2 CSVPGTSGANVLTF TGCAGCGTACCCGGGACTAGTGGGGCCAACGTCCTGACTTTC
TRBJ2-4 - TRBV9 - CASSASIAKNIQYF TGTGCCAGCAGCGCAAGCATAGCCAAAAACATTCAGTACTTC
TRBJ2-6 few TRBV2 - CASSRLSSGANVLTF TGTGCCAGCAGTAGACTGAGCTCTGGGGCCAACGTCCTGACTTTC